This T cell receptor beta chain was identified during a study of OX40 agonist ivuxolimab in advanced cancers. Describing the broader study: Ivuxolimab was a fully human IgG2 agonistic monoclonal antibody targeting the costimulatory receptor OX40 (CD134). Intravenous ivuxolimab was administered to patients every 2 weeks at six dose levels: 0.01, 0.1, 0.3, 1.5, 3 and 10 mg/kg. Of the approximately 50 patients in dose escalation, some 20 had hepatocellular carcinoma, roughly 15 had melanoma, 9 had renal cell carcinoma and 9 had head and neck cancer. The dose-escalation cohort was over 70% male with a mean age of approximately 59 years, ranging from roughly 23 to 90. The point of sequencing TCRbeta in the periphery was to test whether ivuxolimab changed TCR sequence diversity and drove clonal T-cell expansion. Prior anti-PD-1, anti-PD-L1 or anti-CTLA-4 therapy was permitted, and checkpoint inhibitors had been received by approximately 39% of dose-escalation patients. Partial responses occurred in three dose-escalation patients: two with cutaneous melanoma and one with hepatocellular carcinoma. The paper reports the monotherapy dose-escalation portion (N of about 51 patients) of the phase I ivuxolimab trial.

CDR1 and CDR2 are read off the germline V gene as SNHLY and FYNNEI. The CDR3 numbers 14 residues from cysteine through phenylalanine. The sequence is cut down to CDR3 DNA, 42 bases in frame from base 1. Cut back by 5 bases and 7 bases, the V and J ends lie 15 bases apart. Genomic DNA was extracted from sorted cells for sequencing of the TCRbeta CDR3 region. The immunoSEQ Assay was used to sequence the TCRbeta CDR3 regions. The immuneACCESS repertoire file appears here via TCRdb, limited to in-frame rearrangements. These files lack a portion of the clones; in checked studies, under half of the deficit traces to unresolved V genes, and the cause of the others is not known. The sample table shows more than 95,000 clones, and 85% to 90% are seen once. In total, the top ten clones hold 0.79% of the sample. In this sample, this clone turned up a few times. The antigen this receptor binds is unknown. No quality values exist for individual bases; no much larger clone is one base distant.

The trial excluded patients who had a history of autoimmune disease or were on systemic immunosuppression. Peripheral blood for TCR sequencing was collected from all dose cohorts at baseline, on cycle 4 day 1, and on cycle 7 day 1. The samples were drawn from a first-in-human, open-label, multicenter phase I dose-escalation trial of ivuxolimab. Adults with locally advanced or metastatic head and neck squamous cell, hepatocellular, melanoma or renal cell carcinoma were enrolled in the trial. Before TCR sequencing, CD4+ T cells and CD8+ T cells were sorted from peripheral blood as separate populations. Findings and caveats that apply to the study as a whole: The antigen specificity of the peripheral T cells that underwent clonal expansion was not determined. On average, CD8+ T cells showed more expanded clones than CD4+ T cells after ivuxolimab. In partial responders in the 0.1-3.0 mg/kg groups, normalized peripheral clonal expansion was found to be among the lowest, especially among CD8+ T cells. Low levels of normalized T-cell clonal expansion were also seen in some nonresponding patients. At doses from 0.1 to 3.0 mg/kg, clonal expansion was seen in both CD4+ and CD8+ blood T cells between baseline and week 6.

Sequenced here: CD4+ or CD8+ T cells sorted from blood, sampled in a trial of the OX40 agonist ivuxolimab. The chain is assembled from TRBV2 and TRBJ1-5; TRBD1 is possibly the D segment (6 matching bases). The TCR originated in an adult with an advanced solid tumor such as melanoma, head and neck, liver or kidney cancer. This receptor has the CDR3 CASSPRQENQPQHF. At the DNA level, the sequence is TGTGCCAGCAGTCCAAGACAGGAGAACCAGCCCCAGCATTTT.